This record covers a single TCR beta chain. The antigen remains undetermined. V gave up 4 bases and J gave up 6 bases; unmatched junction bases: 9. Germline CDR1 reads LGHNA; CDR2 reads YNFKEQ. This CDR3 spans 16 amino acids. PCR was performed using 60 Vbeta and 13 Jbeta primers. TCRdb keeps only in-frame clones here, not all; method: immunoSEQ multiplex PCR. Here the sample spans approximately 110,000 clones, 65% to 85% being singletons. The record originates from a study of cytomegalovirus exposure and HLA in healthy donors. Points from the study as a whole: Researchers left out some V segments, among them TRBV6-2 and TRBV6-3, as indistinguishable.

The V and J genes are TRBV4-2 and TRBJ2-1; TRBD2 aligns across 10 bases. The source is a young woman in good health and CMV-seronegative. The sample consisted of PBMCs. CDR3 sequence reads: CASSPRLAGFLNEQFF. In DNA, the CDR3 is TGTGCCAGCAGCCCCCGACTAGCGGGTTTCCTCAATGAGCAGTTCTTC.